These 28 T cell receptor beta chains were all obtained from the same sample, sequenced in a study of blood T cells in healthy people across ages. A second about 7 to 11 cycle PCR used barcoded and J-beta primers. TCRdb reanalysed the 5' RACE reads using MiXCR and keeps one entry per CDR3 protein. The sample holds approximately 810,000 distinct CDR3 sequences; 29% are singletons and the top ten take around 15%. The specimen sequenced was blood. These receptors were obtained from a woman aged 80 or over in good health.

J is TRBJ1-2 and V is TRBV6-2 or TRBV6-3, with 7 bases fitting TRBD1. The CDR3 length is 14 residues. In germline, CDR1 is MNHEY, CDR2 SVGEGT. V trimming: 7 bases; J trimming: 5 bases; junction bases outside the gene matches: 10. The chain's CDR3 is CASIPGQTAYGYTF. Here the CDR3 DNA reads TGTGCCAGCATTCCGGGACAGACAGCGTATGGCTACACCTTC.

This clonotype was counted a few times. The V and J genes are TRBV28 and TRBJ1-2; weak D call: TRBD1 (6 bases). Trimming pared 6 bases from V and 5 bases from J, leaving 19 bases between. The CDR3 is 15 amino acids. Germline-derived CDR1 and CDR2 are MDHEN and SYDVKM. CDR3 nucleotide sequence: TGTGCCAGCAGCCGGTGGGGGGGGCGGTCTTATGGCTACACCTTC. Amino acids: CASSRWGGRSYGYTF.

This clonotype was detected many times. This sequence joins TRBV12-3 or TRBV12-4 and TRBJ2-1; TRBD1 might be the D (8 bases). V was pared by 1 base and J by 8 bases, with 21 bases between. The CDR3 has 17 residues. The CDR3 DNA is TGTGCCAGCAGTTTAGGGGTCCAAGTACAGGGGGGGGATGAGCAGTTCTTC. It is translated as CASSLGVQVQGGDEQFF.

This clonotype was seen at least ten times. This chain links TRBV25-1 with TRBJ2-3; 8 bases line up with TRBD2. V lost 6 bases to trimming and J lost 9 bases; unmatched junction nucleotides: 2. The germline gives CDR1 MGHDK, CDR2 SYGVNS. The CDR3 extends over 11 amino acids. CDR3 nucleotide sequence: TGTGCCAGCAGGCGGGGGGACACGCAGTATTTT. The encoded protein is CASRRGDTQYF. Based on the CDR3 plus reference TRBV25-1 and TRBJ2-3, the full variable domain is EADIYQTPRYLVIGTGKKITLECSQTMGHDKMYWYQQDPGMELHLIHYSYGVNSTEKGDLSSESTVSRIRTEHFPLTLESARPSHTSQYLCASRRGDTQYFGPGTRLTVL.

The CDR3 DNA reads TGTGCCAGCTCGCTGGACAGGGGGCGGCATGAAAAACTGTTTTTT. Protein sequence: CASSLDRGRHEKLFF. The chain has TRBV18 and TRBJ1-4; TRBD1 matches at 11 bases. V gave up 6 bases and J gave up 6 bases; unmatched junction bases: 6. Germline loops: CDR1 KGHSH, CDR2 LQKENI. The CDR3 loop spans 15 amino acids. The full variable domain, completed using reference TRBV18 and TRBJ1-4, is NAGVMQNPRHLVRRRGQEARLRCSPMKGHSHVYWYRQLPEEGLKFMVYLQKENIIDESGMPKERFSAEFPKEGPSILRIQQVVRGDSAAYFCASSLDRGRHEKLFFGSGTQLSVL.

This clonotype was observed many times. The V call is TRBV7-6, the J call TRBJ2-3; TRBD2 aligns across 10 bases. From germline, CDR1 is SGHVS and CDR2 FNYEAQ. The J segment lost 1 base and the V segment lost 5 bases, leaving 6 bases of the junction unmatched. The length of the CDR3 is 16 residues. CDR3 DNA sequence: TGTGCCAGCAGCCGCCGCGGGACTAGCGGCACAGATACGCAGTATTTT. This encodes CASSRRGTSGTDTQYF.

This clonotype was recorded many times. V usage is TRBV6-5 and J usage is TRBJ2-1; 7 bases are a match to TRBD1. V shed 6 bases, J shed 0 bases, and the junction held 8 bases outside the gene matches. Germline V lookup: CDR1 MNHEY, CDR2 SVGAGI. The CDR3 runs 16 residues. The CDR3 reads CASRRGQERSYNEQFF. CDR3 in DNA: TGTGCCAGCAGACGCGGACAGGAACGCTCCTACAATGAGCAGTTCTTC.

CDR3 in amino acids: CSASGVNNEQFF. The CDR3 bases are TGCAGTGCTAGCGGGGTGAACAATGAGCAGTTCTTC. The chain combines TRBV20-1 with TRBJ2-1; weak D call: TRBD2 (5 bases). The germline V gene encodes CDR1 DFQATT and CDR2 SNEGSKA (reference sequence). With 3 bases removed from V and 5 bases from J, the gap between germline ends came to 8 bases. This CDR3 region has 12 residues.

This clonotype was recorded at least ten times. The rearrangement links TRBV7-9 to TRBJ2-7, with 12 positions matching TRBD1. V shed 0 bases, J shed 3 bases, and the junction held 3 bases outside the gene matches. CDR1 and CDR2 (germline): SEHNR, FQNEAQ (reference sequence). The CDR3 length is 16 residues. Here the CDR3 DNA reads TGTGCCAGCAGCTTAGCGCGGGACAGGGGGCACTACGAGCAGTACTTC. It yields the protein CASSLARDRGHYEQYF.

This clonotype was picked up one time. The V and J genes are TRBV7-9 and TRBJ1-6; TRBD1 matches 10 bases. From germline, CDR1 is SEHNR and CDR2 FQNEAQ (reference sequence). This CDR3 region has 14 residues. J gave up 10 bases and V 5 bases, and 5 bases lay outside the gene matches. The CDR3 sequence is CASSLDRGLSPLHF. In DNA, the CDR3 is TGTGCCAGCAGCCTTGACAGGGGGCTCTCACCCCTCCACTTT.

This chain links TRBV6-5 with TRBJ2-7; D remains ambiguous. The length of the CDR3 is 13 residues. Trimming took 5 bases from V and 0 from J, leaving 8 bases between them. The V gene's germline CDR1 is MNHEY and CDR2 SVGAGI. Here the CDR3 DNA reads TGTGCCAGCAGTGCTGCGAACTCCTACGAGCAGTACTTC. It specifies CASSAANSYEQYF.

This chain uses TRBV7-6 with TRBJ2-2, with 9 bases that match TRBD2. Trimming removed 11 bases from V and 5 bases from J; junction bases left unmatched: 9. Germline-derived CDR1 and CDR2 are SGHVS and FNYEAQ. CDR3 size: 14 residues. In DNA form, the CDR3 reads TGTGCCGGGTCGACAGCGGGGGGAACCGGGGAGCTGTTTTTT. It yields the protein CAGSTAGGTGELFF.

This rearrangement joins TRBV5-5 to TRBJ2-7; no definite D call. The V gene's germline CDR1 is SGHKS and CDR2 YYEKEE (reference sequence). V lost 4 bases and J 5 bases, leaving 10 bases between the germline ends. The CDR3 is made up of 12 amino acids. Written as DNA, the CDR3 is TGTGCCAGCAGCGAGACGGGCCACGAGCAGTACTTC. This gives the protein CASSETGHEQYF.

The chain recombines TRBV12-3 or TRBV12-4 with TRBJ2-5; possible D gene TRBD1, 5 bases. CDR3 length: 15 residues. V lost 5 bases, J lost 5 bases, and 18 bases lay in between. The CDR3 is CASSPKRQPRETQYF. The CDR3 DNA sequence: TGTGCCAGCAGTCCAAAGAGACAGCCGCGGGAGACCCAGTACTTC.

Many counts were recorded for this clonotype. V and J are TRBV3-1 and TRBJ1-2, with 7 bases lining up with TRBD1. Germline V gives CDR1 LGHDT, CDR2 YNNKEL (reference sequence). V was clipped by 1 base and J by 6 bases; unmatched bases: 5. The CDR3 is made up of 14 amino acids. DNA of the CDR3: TGTGCCAGCAGCCAAGTACAGGGGAGGAATGGCTACACCTTC. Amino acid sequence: CASSQVQGRNGYTF.

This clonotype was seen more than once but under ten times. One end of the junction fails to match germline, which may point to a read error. The CDR3 region is CAGSLTGGAYNEQFF. The CDR3 region has the DNA TGTGCCGGCAGCTTAACAGGGGGGGCCTACAATGAGCAGTTCTTC. V usage is TRBV7-9 and J usage is TRBJ2-1; perhaps TRBD1 as D (8 bases). This CDR3 is 15 amino acids long. From germline, CDR1 is SEHNR and CDR2 FQNEAQ (reference sequence).

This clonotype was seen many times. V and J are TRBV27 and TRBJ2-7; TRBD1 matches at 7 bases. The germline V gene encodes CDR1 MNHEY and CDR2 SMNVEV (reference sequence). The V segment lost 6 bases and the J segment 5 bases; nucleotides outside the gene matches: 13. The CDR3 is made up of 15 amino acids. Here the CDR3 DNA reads TGTGCCAGCAGCCAAAAGACAGGGATCCCCCACGAGCAGTACTTC. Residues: CASSQKTGIPHEQYF.

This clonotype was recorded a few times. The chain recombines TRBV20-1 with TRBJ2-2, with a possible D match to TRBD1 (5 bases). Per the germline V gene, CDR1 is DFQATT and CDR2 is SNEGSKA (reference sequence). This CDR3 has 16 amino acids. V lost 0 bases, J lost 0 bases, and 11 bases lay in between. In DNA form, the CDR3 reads TGCAGTGCTAGAGACGACAGTTCGTCGAACACCGGGGAGCTGTTTTTT. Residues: CSARDDSSSNTGELFF.

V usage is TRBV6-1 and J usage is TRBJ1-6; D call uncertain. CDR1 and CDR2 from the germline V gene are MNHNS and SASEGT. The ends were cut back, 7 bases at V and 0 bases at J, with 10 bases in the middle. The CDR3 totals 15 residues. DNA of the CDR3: TGTGCCAGCAAAGAGAGGAGCTCCTATAATTCACCCCTCCACTTT. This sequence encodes CASKERSSYNSPLHF.

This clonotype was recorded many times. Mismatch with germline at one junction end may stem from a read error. The CDR3 coding sequence is TGTGCCAGCAGCGGATGGGACTCCCACGAGCAGTACTTC. Translation: CASSGWDSHEQYF. This chain joins TRBV7-9 and TRBJ2-7; D might be TRBD2 (6 bases). Germline V gene lookup returns CDR1 SEHNR and CDR2 FQNEAQ (reference sequence). This CDR3 is built from 13 residues.

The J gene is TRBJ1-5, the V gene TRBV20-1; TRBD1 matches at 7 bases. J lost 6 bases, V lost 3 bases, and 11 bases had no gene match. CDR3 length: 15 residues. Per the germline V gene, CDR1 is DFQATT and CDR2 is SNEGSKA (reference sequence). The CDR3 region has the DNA TGCAGTGCTAGGGAGACAGGGATCGGGGGTCAGCCCCAGCATTTT. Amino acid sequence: CSARETGIGGQPQHF.

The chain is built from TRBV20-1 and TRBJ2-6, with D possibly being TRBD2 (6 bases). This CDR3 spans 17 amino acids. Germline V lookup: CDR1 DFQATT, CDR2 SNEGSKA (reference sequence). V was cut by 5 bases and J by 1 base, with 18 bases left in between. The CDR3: CSAGGGARWSGANVLTF. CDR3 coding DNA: TGCAGTGCTGGCGGCGGGGCGCGCTGGTCTGGGGCCAACGTCCTGACTTTC.

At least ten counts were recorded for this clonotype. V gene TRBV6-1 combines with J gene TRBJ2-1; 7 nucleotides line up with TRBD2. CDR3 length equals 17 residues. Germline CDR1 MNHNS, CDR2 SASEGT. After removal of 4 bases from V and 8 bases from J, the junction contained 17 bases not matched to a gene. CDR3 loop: CASSAGWGGTLQDEQFF. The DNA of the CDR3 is TGTGCCAGCAGTGCGGGGTGGGGGGGAACCCTACAAGATGAGCAGTTCTTC.

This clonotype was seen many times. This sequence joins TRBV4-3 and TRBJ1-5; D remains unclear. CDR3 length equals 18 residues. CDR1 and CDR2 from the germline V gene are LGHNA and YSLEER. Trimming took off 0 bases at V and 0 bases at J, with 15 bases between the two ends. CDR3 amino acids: CASSQDYYGVVSNQPQHF. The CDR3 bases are TGCGCCAGCAGCCAAGATTATTACGGGGTCGTTAGCAATCAGCCCCAGCATTTT.

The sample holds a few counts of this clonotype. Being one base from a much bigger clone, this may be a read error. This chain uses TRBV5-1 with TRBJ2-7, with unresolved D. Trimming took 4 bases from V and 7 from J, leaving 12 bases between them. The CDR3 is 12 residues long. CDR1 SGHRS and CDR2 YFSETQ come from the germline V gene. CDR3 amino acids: CASSTGGREQYF. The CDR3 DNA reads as TGCGCCAGCAGCACCGGTGGGCGTGAGCAGTACTTC.

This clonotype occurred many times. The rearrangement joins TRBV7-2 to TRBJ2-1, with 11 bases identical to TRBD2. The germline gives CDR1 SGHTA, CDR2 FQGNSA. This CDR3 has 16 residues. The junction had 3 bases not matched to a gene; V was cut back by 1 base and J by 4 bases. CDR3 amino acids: CASSLVSGGGYNEQFF. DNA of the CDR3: TGTGCCAGCAGCTTAGTTAGCGGGGGGGGGTACAATGAGCAGTTCTTC.

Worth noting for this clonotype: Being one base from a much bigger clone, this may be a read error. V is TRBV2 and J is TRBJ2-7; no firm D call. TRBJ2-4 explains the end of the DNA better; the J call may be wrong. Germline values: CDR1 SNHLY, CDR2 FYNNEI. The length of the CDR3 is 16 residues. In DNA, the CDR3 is TGTGCCAGCAGTGAAAACCCCGACATGGGCAAAACCATTCAGTACTTC. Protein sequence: CASSENPDMGKTIQYF.

The CDR3 bases are TGCGCCAGCAGCCGGAGGACAGGCCCGTCCTCCTACGAGCAGTACTTC. Its protein is CASSRRTGPSSYEQYF. J is TRBJ2-7 and V is TRBV5-1; 7 bases align to TRBD1. The ends lost 4 bases at V and 0 bases at J; junction bases unmatched: 10. Germline assignment: CDR1 SGHRS and CDR2 YFSETQ. The CDR3 runs to 16 residues.